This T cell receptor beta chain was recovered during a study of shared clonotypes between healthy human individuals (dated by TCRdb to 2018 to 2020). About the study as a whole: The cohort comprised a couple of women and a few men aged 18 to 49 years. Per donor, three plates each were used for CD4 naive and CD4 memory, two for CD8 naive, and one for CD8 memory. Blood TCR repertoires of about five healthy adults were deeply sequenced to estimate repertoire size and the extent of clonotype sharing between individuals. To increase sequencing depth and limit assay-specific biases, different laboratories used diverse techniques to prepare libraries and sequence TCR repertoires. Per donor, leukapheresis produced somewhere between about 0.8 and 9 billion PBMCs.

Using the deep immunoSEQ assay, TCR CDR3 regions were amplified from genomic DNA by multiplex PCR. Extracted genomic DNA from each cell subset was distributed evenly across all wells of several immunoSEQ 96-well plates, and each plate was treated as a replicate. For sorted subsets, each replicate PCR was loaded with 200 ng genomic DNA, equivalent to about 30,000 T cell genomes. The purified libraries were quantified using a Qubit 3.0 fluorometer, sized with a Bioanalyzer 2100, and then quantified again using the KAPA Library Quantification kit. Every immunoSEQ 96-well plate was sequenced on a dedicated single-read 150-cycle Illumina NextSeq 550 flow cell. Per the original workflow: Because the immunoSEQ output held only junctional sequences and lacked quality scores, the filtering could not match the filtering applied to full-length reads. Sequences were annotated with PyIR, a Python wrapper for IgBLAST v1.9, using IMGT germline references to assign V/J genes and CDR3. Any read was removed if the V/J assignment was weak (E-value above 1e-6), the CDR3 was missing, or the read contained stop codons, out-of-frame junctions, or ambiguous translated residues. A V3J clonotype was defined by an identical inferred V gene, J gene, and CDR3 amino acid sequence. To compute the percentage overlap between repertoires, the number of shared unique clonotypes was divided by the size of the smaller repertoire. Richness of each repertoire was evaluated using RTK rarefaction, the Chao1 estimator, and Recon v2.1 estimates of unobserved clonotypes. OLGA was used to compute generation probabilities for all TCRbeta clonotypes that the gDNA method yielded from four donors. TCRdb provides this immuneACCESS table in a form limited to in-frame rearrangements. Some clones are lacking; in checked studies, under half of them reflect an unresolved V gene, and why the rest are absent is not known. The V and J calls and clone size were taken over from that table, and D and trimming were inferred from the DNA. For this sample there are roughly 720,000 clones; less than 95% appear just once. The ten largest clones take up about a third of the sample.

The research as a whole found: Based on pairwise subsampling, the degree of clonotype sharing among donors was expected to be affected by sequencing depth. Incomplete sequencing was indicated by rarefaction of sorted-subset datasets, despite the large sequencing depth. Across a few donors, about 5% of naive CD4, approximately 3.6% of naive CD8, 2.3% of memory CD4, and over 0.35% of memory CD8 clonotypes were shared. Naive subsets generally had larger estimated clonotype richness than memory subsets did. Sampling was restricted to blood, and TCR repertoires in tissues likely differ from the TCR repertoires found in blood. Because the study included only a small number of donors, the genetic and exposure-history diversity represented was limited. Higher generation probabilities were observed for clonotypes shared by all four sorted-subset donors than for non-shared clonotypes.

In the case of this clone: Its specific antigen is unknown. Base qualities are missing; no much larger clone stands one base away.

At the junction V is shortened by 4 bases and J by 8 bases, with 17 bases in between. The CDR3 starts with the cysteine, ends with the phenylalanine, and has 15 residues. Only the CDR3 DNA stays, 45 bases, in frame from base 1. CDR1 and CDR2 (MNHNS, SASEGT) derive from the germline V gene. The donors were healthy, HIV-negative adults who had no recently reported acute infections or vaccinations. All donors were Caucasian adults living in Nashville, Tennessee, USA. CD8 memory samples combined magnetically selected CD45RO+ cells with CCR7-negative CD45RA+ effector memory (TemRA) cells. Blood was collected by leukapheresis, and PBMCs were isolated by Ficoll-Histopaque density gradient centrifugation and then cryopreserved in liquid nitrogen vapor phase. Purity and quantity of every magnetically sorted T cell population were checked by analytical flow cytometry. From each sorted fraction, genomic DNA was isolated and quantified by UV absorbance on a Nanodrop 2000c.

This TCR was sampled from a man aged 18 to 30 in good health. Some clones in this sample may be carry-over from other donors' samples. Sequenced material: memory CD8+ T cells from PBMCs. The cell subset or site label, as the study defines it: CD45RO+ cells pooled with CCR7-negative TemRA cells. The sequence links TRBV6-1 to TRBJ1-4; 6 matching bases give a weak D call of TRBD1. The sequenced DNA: TGTGCCAGCAGTGGATCAGACAGGAGAGGGGAAAAACTGTTTTTT. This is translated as CASSGSDRRGEKLFF.